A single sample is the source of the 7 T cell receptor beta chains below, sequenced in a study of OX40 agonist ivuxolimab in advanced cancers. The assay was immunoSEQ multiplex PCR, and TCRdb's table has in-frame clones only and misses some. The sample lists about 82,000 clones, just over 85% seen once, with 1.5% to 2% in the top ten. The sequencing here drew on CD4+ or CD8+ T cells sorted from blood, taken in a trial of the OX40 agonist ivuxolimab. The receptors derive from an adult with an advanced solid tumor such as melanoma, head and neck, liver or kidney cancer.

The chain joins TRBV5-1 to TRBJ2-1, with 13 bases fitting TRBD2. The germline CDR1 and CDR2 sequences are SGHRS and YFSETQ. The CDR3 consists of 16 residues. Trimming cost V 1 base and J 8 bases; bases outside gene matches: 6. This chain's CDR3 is CASSLLLAGGPHEQFF. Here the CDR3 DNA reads TGCGCCAGCAGCTTGTTACTAGCGGGAGGGCCACATGAGCAGTTCTTC.

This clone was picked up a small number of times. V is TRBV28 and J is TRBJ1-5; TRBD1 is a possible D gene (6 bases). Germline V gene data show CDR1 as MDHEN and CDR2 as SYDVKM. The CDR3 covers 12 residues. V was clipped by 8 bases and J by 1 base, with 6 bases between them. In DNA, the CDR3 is TGTGCCAGCGGACAGAGCAATCAGCCCCAGCATTTT. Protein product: CASGQSNQPQHF.

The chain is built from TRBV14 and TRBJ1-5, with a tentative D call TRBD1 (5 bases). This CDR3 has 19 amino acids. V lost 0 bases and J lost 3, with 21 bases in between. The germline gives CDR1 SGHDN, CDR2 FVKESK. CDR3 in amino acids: CASSQEKCTRWGDNQPQHF. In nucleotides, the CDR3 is TGTGCCAGCAGCCAAGAAAAGTGTACACGTTGGGGGGACAATCAGCCCCAGCATTTT.

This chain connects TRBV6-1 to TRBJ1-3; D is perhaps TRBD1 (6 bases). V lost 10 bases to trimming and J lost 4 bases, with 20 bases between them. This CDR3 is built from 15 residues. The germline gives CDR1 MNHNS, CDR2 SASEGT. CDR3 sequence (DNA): TGTGCCACCAGAGAACAGGGATCGTTCGGAAACACCATATATTTT. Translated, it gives CATREQGSFGNTIYF.

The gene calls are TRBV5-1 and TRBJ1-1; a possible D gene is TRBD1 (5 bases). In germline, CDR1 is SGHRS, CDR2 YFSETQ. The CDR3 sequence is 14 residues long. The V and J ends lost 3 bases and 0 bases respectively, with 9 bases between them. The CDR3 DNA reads TGCGCCAGCAGCTCTCAGACAGTGAACACTGAAGCTTTCTTT. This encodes CASSSQTVNTEAFF. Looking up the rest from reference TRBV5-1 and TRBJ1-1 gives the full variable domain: KAGVTQTPRYLIKTRGQQVTLSCSPISGHRSVSWYQQTPGQGLQFLFEYFSETQRNKGNFPGRFSGRQFSNSRSEMNVSTLELGDSALYLCASSSQTVNTEAFFGQGTRLTVV.

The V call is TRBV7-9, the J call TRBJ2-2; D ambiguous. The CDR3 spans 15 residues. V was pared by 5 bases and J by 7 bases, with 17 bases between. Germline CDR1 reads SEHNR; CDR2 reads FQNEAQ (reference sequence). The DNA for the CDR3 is TGTGCCAGCAGCGATACTCGGAAGTCGGTCGGGGAGCTGTTTTTT. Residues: CASSDTRKSVGELFF.

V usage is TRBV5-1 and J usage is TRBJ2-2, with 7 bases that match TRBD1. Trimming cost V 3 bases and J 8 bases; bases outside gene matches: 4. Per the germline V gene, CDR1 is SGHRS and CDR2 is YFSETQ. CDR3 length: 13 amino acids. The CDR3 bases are TGCGCCAGCAGCTACGGGACAGCTGGGGAGCTGTTTTTT. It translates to CASSYGTAGELFF.